A single sample gave rise to the 12 T cell receptor beta chains below, sequenced in a study of blood T cell repertoires in COVID-19 (dated by TCRdb to 2018 to 2021). Library preparation employed the immunoSEQ multiplex PCR assay. Sourced from immuneACCESS, this table was stored by TCRdb with only in-frame sequences that have V and J called. A share of the clones is absent; for the studies checked, an unresolved V gene accounts for under half, and the remainder has no known explanation. The sample table holds about 180,000 clones, of which roughly 84% were seen once. The biggest ten clones account for roughly 7.3% of the sample. Sequencing input: PBMCs or T cells enriched from blood (not recorded which). These TCRs come from a woman in her forties or fifties who had recovered from COVID-19.

This chain uses TRBV28 with TRBJ2-1; 7 bases line up with TRBD2. The germline V gene encodes CDR1 MDHEN and CDR2 SYDVKM. V shed 6 bases and J 0 bases; nucleotides not matched to a gene: 8. This CDR3 is 16 amino acids long. This CDR3 is CASSLGLQSSYNEQFF. The CDR3 DNA is TGTGCCAGCAGCTTGGGACTACAAAGCTCCTACAATGAGCAGTTCTTC. The variable domain in full, with the rest retrieved from reference TRBV28 and TRBJ2-1, is DVKVTQSSRYLVKRTGEKVFLECVQDMDHENMFWYRQDPGLGLRLIYFSYDVKMKEKGDIPEGYSVSREKKERFSLILESASTNQTSMYLCASSLGLQSSYNEQFFGPGTRLTVL.

V and J are TRBV30 and TRBJ1-1; perhaps TRBD1 as D (6 bases). Between the trimmed V and J ends, which lost 0 bases and 8 bases, there was a span of 13 bases. The CDR3 has 13 amino acids. Germline loops: CDR1 GTSNPN, CDR2 SVGIG (reference sequence). The DNA of the CDR3 is TGTGCCTGGAGTGTTCTCCCCGGGACAGAAGCTTTCTTT. This sequence encodes CAWSVLPGTEAFF.

CDR3 DNA: TGTGCCAGCTCACCACCGGGACTAGCGGGAGGTCACAATGAGCAGTTCTTC. As protein: CASSPPGLAGGHNEQFF. This chain connects TRBV18 to TRBJ2-1; 15 bases fit TRBD2. This CDR3 is built from 17 residues. Unmatched junction bases numbered 2, after V lost 0 bases and J lost 5 bases. In germline, CDR1 is KGHSH, CDR2 LQKENI.

The genes are TRBV5-1 and TRBJ2-5; possible D gene TRBD2, 6 bases. Deletions cut 4 bases from V and 2 bases from J, with 15 bases between. This CDR3 region has 15 residues. Germline loops: CDR1 SGHRS, CDR2 YFSETQ. The DNA of the CDR3 is TGCGCCAGCAGCCCCTCACCAGGAGGGCAAGAGACCCAGTACTTC. This encodes CASSPSPGGQETQYF.

The chain links TRBV28 to TRBJ1-3; weak D call: TRBD1 (5 bases). CDR1 MDHEN and CDR2 SYDVKM come from the germline V gene. This CDR3 region has 13 residues. V was cut by 6 bases and J by 2 bases, with 8 bases left in between. This CDR3 reads CASRGVPGNTIYF. The CDR3 DNA sequence: TGTGCCAGCAGAGGGGTTCCTGGAAACACCATATATTTT.

The V call is TRBV10-1, the J call TRBJ2-6; D uncertain. Germline values: CDR1 WNHNN, CDR2 SYGVQD (reference sequence). The CDR3 extends over 15 amino acids. V lost 3 bases to trimming and J lost 0 bases, with 6 bases between them. CDR3 DNA: TGCGCCAGCAGTGACAGGATCTCTGGGGCCAACGTCCTGACTTTC. It yields the protein CASSDRISGANVLTF.

The chain has TRBV4-2 and TRBJ2-1, with TRBD2 matching 9 bases. Losses at the gene ends were 4 bases for V and 8 bases for J; bases not matched to a gene: 6. Germline V gene data show CDR1 as LGHNA and CDR2 as YNFKEQ. The CDR3 length is 14 residues. The CDR3 DNA reads TGTGCCAGCAGCCGGGCTAGCGGGATCCATGAGCAGTTCTTC. The encoded protein is CASSRASGIHEQFF.

The chain links TRBV6-5 to TRBJ1-1; D uncertain. V dropped 7 bases and J dropped 4 bases, with 13 bases sitting between them. The germline V gene has CDR1 MNHEY and CDR2 SVGAGI. This CDR3 has 13 amino acids. The CDR3 is CASTRLQRTEAFF. CDR3 DNA sequence: TGTGCCAGCACGCGCCTCCAACGCACTGAAGCTTTCTTT.

This clone occurred a few times. This chain links TRBV19 with TRBJ2-1; TRBD2 matches 11 bases. From germline, CDR1 is LNHDA and CDR2 SQIVND (reference sequence). The CDR3 has 18 residues. V lost 5 bases and J lost 5; bases outside the gene matches: 14. The CDR3: CASSVSILAGGQDNEQFF. CDR3 in DNA: TGTGCCAGTAGTGTGTCGATCCTAGCGGGAGGACAGGACAATGAGCAGTTCTTC.

The genes are TRBV15 and TRBJ2-2, with D maybe TRBD2 (5 bases). The germline gives CDR1 LNHNV, CDR2 YYDKDF (reference sequence). This CDR3 comprises 16 residues. V dropped 8 bases and J dropped 0 bases, with 16 bases sitting between them. The DNA for the CDR3 is TGTGCCACCCTTAGCCCGGCGGGTACGAACACCGGGGAGCTGTTTTTT. As protein: CATLSPAGTNTGELFF. Combining the CDR3 with reference TRBV15 and TRBJ2-2 gives the whole variable domain DAMVIQNPRYQVTQFGKPVTLSCSQTLNHNVMYWYQQKSSQAPKLLFHYYDKDFNNEADTPDNFQSRRPNTSFCFLDIRSPGLGDTAMYLCATLSPAGTNTGELFFGEGSRLTVL.

This chain uses TRBV5-1 with TRBJ2-1; 8 bases align to TRBD2. The CDR3 extends over 16 amino acids. The germline V gene encodes CDR1 SGHRS and CDR2 YFSETQ. The ends lost 0 bases at V and 9 bases at J; junction bases unmatched: 11. The CDR3 coding sequence is TGCGCCAGCAGCTTGGGGTCGGGACTAGAGAAGGGTGAGCAGTTCTTC. This codes for CASSLGSGLEKGEQFF.

This clone was observed a handful of times. The V gene is TRBV7-2, the J gene TRBJ1-3; possibly TRBD1 for D (6 bases). CDR1 and CDR2 from the germline V gene are SGHTA and FQGNSA. V was trimmed by 4 bases and J by 1 base, leaving 11 bases between them. This CDR3 is built from 15 residues. The CDR3 sequence: CASSSQGSSGNTIYF. CDR3 nucleotides: TGTGCCAGCAGCTCACAGGGTTCTTCTGGAAACACCATATATTTT.